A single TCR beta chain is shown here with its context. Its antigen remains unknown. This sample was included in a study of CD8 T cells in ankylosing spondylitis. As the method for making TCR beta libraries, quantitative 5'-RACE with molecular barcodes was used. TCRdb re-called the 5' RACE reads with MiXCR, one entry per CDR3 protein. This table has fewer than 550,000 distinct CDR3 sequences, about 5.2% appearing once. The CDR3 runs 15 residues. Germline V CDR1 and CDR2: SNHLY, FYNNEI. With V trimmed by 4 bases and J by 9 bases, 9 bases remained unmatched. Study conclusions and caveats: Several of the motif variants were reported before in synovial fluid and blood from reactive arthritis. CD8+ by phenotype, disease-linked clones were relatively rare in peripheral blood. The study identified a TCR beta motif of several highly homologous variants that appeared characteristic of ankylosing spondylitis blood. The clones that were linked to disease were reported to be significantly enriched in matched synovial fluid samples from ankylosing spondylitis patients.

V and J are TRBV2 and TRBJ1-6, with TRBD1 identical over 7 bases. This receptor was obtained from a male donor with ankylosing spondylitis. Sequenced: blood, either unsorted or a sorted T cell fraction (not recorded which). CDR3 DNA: TGTGCCAGCAGTGGACCACAGGGGTCGGGTTCACCCCTCCACTTT. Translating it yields CASSGPQGSGSPLHF.